This T cell receptor beta chain stems from a study of patients and donors after allogeneic stem cell transplantation. CDR1 and CDR2 from the germline V gene are KGHSH and LQKENI. After removal of 3 bases from V and 8 bases from J, the junction contained 1 base not matched to a gene. The CDR3 is 13 residues long. TCRdb redid the calling of the RT-PCR reads with MiXCR, one entry per CDR3 protein. The sample lists 100,000 to 130,000 distinct CDR3 sequences, less than 45% occurring once. In this sample, this clonotype turned up many times. This chain joins TRBV18 and TRBJ1-4; 9 bases match TRBD1. This receptor was taken from a human donor who was either an allogeneic HSCT recipient or a stem cell or donor lymphocyte infusion donor (not recorded which). It is not recorded whose cells these are; they may come from a transplant donor. What was sequenced was blood, either unsorted or a sorted T cell fraction (not recorded which). The CDR3 sequence is CASSPGQGEKLFF. CDR3 bases: TGTGCCAGCTCACCGGGACAGGGCGAAAAACTGTTTTTT.